This TCR beta chain came from a study of breast tumors, draining lymph nodes, adjacent tissues. This clonotype is a singleton in its sample. Its specificity is unknown. At one end, the junction sequence differs from germline, possibly due to a read error. One entry per CDR3 protein results from TCRdb running MiXCR on the multiplex PCR reads. The table shows about 21,000 distinct CDR3 sequences, with less than 40% occurring only once. Study results and limitations: The lymph node origin of tumor T cells was framed as consistent with a hypothesis, not demonstrated.

This CDR3 contains 17 residues. Germline assignment: CDR1 MNHEY and CDR2 SMNVEV (reference sequence). J is TRBJ2-1 and V is TRBV27; 11 bases map to TRBD1. The sample comprised breast tumor tissue. The TCR sequence derives from a female donor with breast cancer. Some clones in this sample may be carry-over from other donors' samples. The CDR3: CTSSPGQGASLDNEQFF. CDR3 in DNA: TGTACCAGCAGTCCAGGACAGGGGGCTTCCTTAGACAATGAGCAGTTCTTC.